Listed here are 28 T cell receptor beta chains from one sample, sequenced in a study of blood T cell repertoires in COVID-19. Only in-frame clones appear in the TCRdb table, and some are missing; sequencing was by immunoSEQ multiplex PCR. The sample has 470,000 or so clones; roughly 85% are singletons. Sequenced: peripheral blood. The receptors come from a human donor in a cohort sampled during active COVID-19.

The chain is built from TRBV19 and TRBJ2-7; 8 bases line up with TRBD1. The CDR3 consists of 12 residues. With 10 bases clipped from V and 2 bases from J, the junction kept 4 bases outside the gene matches. Germline V gene sequence: CDR1 LNHDA, CDR2 SQIVND (reference sequence). CDR3: CATQDRAYEQYF. Here the CDR3 DNA reads TGTGCCACCCAGGACAGGGCCTACGAGCAGTACTTC.

Turning to this clone: Distinct nucleotide sequences in the sample also encode this CDR3. This chain links TRBV18 with TRBJ2-7, with 8 positions matching TRBD1. Germline CDR1 KGHSH, CDR2 LQKENI. The CDR3 has 14 residues. J gave up 3 bases and V 2 bases, and 3 bases lay outside the gene matches. CDR3 in DNA: TGTGCCAGCTCACCATCGGGACAGGTCTACGAGCAGTACTTC. This codes for CASSPSGQVYEQYF. The variable domain in full, with the rest retrieved from reference TRBV18 and TRBJ2-7, is NAGVMQNPRHLVRRRGQEARLRCSPMKGHSHVYWYRQLPEEGLKFMVYLQKENIIDESGMPKERFSAEFPKEGPSILRIQQVVRGDSAAYFCASSPSGQVYEQYFGPGTRLTVT.

The chain has TRBV19 and TRBJ2-2; D uncertain. The CDR3 consists of 14 residues. Germline V lookup: CDR1 LNHDA, CDR2 SQIVND (reference sequence). Trimming left V 7 bases short and J 2 bases short, with 11 bases between. The CDR3 reads CASTPGVNTGELFF. DNA for the CDR3: TGTGCCAGTACCCCCGGAGTAAACACCGGGGAGCTGTTTTTT.

The rearrangement uses TRBV29-1 and TRBJ1-3; D is undetermined. The CDR3 is made up of 11 amino acids. V dropped 8 bases and J dropped 0 bases, with 5 bases sitting between them. Germline V lookup: CDR1 SQVTM, CDR2 ANQGSEA. The CDR3 loop is CSFSSGNTIYF. For the CDR3, the DNA is TGCAGCTTCAGCTCTGGAAACACCATATATTTT. Based on the CDR3 plus reference TRBV29-1 and TRBJ1-3, the full variable domain is SAVISQKPSRDICQRGTSLTIQCQVDSQVTMMFWYRQQPGQSLTLIATANQGSEATYESGFVIDKFPISRPNLTFSTLTVSNMSPEDSSIYLCSFSSGNTIYFGEGSWLTVV.

This clone was seen a single time. This chain joins TRBV12-3 or TRBV12-4 and TRBJ2-3; 7 positions match TRBD2. The CDR3 runs to 13 residues. V lost 2 bases and J lost 8; bases outside the gene matches: 4. CDR3 nucleotides: TGTGCCAGCAGTTTATCTAGCGGCGTTACGCAGTATTTT. This translates into CASSLSSGVTQYF.

J is TRBJ1-5 and V is TRBV19; no definite D call. Germline CDR1 and CDR2: LNHDA and SQIVND (reference sequence). The CDR3 spans 13 residues. Trimming took off 10 bases at V and 0 bases at J, with 10 bases between the two ends. CDR3 loop: CAMVGDSNQPQHF. DNA of the CDR3: TGTGCCATGGTGGGAGATAGCAATCAGCCCCAGCATTTT.

This clone showed up just a few times. The chain uses TRBV5-6 and TRBJ2-7; D unclear. Germline CDR1 and CDR2: SGHDT and YYEEEE. This CDR3 contains 12 residues. V lost 4 bases, J lost 3 bases, and 8 bases lay in between. CDR3 DNA sequence: TGTGCCAGCAGCAGGAGCAACTACGAGCAGTACTTC. Translated: CASSRSNYEQYF.

The chain couples TRBV12-5 to TRBJ2-5; D remains ambiguous. This CDR3 spans 13 amino acids. The V end was cut by 1 base, the J end by 5 bases, with 8 bases between. Germline V gene data show CDR1 as LGHNT and CDR2 as FRNRAP. The DNA of the CDR3 is TGTGCTAGTGGTTTGGGACAATGGGAGACCCAGTACTTC. As protein: CASGLGQWETQYF.

This chain links TRBV30 with TRBJ2-5; 11 bases are a match to TRBD2. V lost 7 bases and J lost 4; bases outside the gene matches: 11. The CDR3 totals 15 residues. Germline V lookup: CDR1 GTSNPN, CDR2 SVGIG (reference sequence). The CDR3 DNA follows: TGTGCCTCCTCCAGACTAGCGGGAAGGGGAGAGACCCAGTACTTC. Translation: CASSRLAGRGETQYF.

This clone was observed a single time. The rearrangement uses TRBV29-1 and TRBJ1-3; D remains ambiguous. Per the germline V gene, CDR1 is SQVTM and CDR2 is ANQGSEA. The CDR3 consists of 16 residues. V was trimmed by 3 bases and J by 1 base, leaving 16 bases between them. CDR3 bases: TGCAGCGTTGAGAGGGAGGGTCTTAGTTCTGGAAACACCATATATTTT. Its protein product is CSVEREGLSSGNTIYF.

The genes are TRBV5-1 and TRBJ1-1; unclear D gene. V lost 3 bases and J lost 0, with 12 bases in between. Germline assignment: CDR1 SGHRS and CDR2 YFSETQ. This CDR3 is built from 15 residues. CDR3 loop: CASSSGSTLNTEAFF. In DNA form, the CDR3 reads TGCGCCAGCAGCTCTGGGAGCACATTGAACACTGAAGCTTTCTTT.

V usage is TRBV28 and J usage is TRBJ1-2; D is ambiguous. V was trimmed by 7 bases and J by 3 bases, leaving 15 bases between them. The CDR3 covers 14 residues. Germline CDR1 and CDR2: MDHEN and SYDVKM. DNA for the CDR3: TGTGCCAGCACCAGTTTCGGGAGGGACTATGGCTACACCTTC. Translation gives CASTSFGRDYGYTF.

DNA for the CDR3: TGTGCCAGCAGCTTAGCCCCATGGGACTATAGGGACACCGGGGAGCTGTTTTTT. Translating it yields CASSLAPWDYRDTGELFF. The chain carries TRBV11-2 and TRBJ2-2, with 7 bases lining up with TRBD2. The CDR3 is made up of 18 amino acids. J gave up 3 bases and V 1 base, and 11 bases lay outside the gene matches. Germline loops: CDR1 SGHAT, CDR2 FQNNGV.

This chain joins TRBV6-5 and TRBJ2-7, with a possible D match to TRBD2 (7 bases). The length of the CDR3 is 14 residues. V dropped 6 bases and J dropped 3 bases, with 15 bases sitting between them. Germline V gene sequence: CDR1 MNHEY, CDR2 SVGAGI. This chain's CDR3 is CASRPSGDNYEQYF. Here the CDR3 DNA reads TGTGCCAGCAGACCGAGCGGGGACAACTACGAGCAGTACTTC.

This sequence joins TRBV7-9 and TRBJ1-2; D uncertain. Trimming shortened V by 3 bases and J by 4 bases, and 12 bases separated the two germline ends. The CDR3 loop spans 14 amino acids. Germline V gene data show CDR1 as SEHNR and CDR2 as FQNEAQ (reference sequence). CDR3 in DNA: TGTGCCAGCAGCTTTTCAACAGAGATCTATGGCTACACCTTC. Residues: CASSFSTEIYGYTF. The complete variable domain, with remaining parts taken from reference TRBV7-9 and TRBJ1-2, reads DTGVSQNPRHKITKRGQNVTFRCDPISEHNRLYWYRQTLGQGPEFLTYFQNEAQLEKSRLLSDRFSAERPKGSFSTLEIQRTEQGDSAMYLCASSFSTEIYGYTFGSGTRLTVV.

The genes are TRBV5-8 and TRBJ1-2; 9 bases line up with TRBD1. The CDR3 totals 14 residues. CDR1 and CDR2 (germline): SGHTS, YDEGEE. V lost 2 bases to trimming and J lost 7 bases; unmatched junction nucleotides: 6. The chain's CDR3 is CASSFRDRVSGYTF. CDR3 nucleotides: TGTGCCAGCAGCTTCCGGGACAGGGTATCTGGCTACACCTTC.

This sequence joins TRBV3-1 (or the pseudogene TRBV3-2) and TRBJ2-7; D might be TRBD2 (5 bases). Trimming stripped 2 bases from V and 7 bases from J, with 9 bases between. The CDR3 covers 12 residues. Looked up from germline, CDR1 is LGHDT and CDR2 is YNNKEL (reference sequence). The CDR3 DNA sequence: TGTGCCAGCAGCCAAATAACTAGGGAGCAGTACTTC. Its protein product is CASSQITREQYF.

V gene TRBV6-5 combines with J gene TRBJ1-6; 12 positions match TRBD1. V lost 2 bases to trimming and J lost 7 bases; unmatched junction nucleotides: 3. This CDR3 contains 16 residues. Germline CDR1 reads MNHEY; CDR2 reads SVGAGI. The CDR3: CASSYTGTGGNSPLHF. The CDR3 bases are TGTGCCAGCAGTTACACAGGGACAGGGGGCAATTCACCCCTCCACTTT.

This chain connects TRBV10-3 to TRBJ2-3; no reliable D call. Per the germline V gene, CDR1 is ENHRY and CDR2 is SYGVKD. Trimming took off 0 bases at V and 4 bases at J, with 5 bases between the two ends. The CDR3 loop spans 13 amino acids. The CDR3 loop reads CAISESGPDTQYF. The DNA of the CDR3 is TGTGCCATCAGTGAGTCTGGGCCAGATACGCAGTATTTT.

CDR3 protein: CASKSFGDEQFF. The CDR3 DNA reads TGTGCCAGCAAGAGCTTCGGGGATGAGCAGTTCTTC. This sequence joins TRBV3-1 (or the pseudogene TRBV3-2) and TRBJ2-1; D may be TRBD2 (5 bases). The CDR3 extends over 12 amino acids. Trimming shortened V by 7 bases and J by 8 bases, and 12 bases separated the two germline ends. Germline V gives CDR1 LGHDT, CDR2 YNNKEL (reference sequence).

This sequence joins TRBV30 and TRBJ2-5; tentatively, D is TRBD2 (5 bases). Trimming removed 3 bases at V and 1 base at J, with 12 bases between. The length of the CDR3 is 14 residues. The germline V gene has CDR1 GTSNPN and CDR2 SVGIG (reference sequence). As DNA, the CDR3 is TGTGCCTGGAGCCCACGGGGTCTCCAAGAGACCCAGTACTTC. This encodes CAWSPRGLQETQYF.

The chain joins TRBV9 to TRBJ2-2; a weak D match, TRBD1 (8 bases). This CDR3 has 14 residues. Trimming took off 3 bases at V and 4 bases at J, with 10 bases between the two ends. The V gene's germline CDR1 is SGDLS and CDR2 YYNGEE. The CDR3 nucleotides are TGTGCCAGCAGCGACAGGGGGGGCACCGGGGAGCTGTTTTTT. Translated, it gives CASSDRGGTGELFF.

The J gene is TRBJ1-2, the V gene TRBV28; no clear D. Per the germline V gene, CDR1 is MDHEN and CDR2 is SYDVKM. Trimming left V 7 bases short and J 7 bases short, with 13 bases between. The CDR3 runs 12 residues. The CDR3 sequence is CASTANIGGYTF. In DNA form, the CDR3 reads TGTGCCAGCACCGCTAATATCGGTGGCTACACCTTC.

The chain recombines TRBV28 with TRBJ2-1; 9 bases fit TRBD1. Germline V gene sequence: CDR1 MDHEN, CDR2 SYDVKM. The V and J ends lost 3 bases and 7 bases, in that order; junction bases with no gene match: 7. The CDR3 consists of 15 residues. DNA of the CDR3: TGTGCCAGCAGTTTCCCACAGGGGGCTCGAAATGAGCAGTTCTTC. Translated, it gives CASSFPQGARNEQFF. The full variable domain, its missing parts supplied by reference TRBV28 and TRBJ2-1, is DVKVTQSSRYLVKRTGEKVFLECVQDMDHENMFWYRQDPGLGLRLIYFSYDVKMKEKGDIPEGYSVSREKKERFSLILESASTNQTSMYLCASSFPQGARNEQFFGPGTRLTVL.

The chain joins TRBV4-1 to TRBJ2-1, with 9 bases aligning to TRBD1. Germline V CDR1 and CDR2: MGHRA, YSYEKL. V was pared by 6 bases and J by 5 bases, with 8 bases of the junction left unmatched. The CDR3 length is 15 residues. The DNA of the CDR3 is TGCGCCAGCAGGCCGCCCGGGACAGGGAACAATGAGCAGTTCTTC. It specifies CASRPPGTGNNEQFF.

The rearrangement joins TRBV5-1 to TRBJ2-3, with 9 bases matching TRBD1. This CDR3 region has 17 residues. V lost 2 bases, J lost 4 bases, and 11 bases stayed unmatched. Germline CDR1 is SGHRS and CDR2 is YFSETQ. The CDR3 protein is CASSFSPGQGGADTQYF. The CDR3 DNA reads TGCGCCAGCAGCTTCTCACCGGGACAGGGAGGCGCAGATACGCAGTATTTT.

V gene TRBV7-2 combines with J gene TRBJ2-7; D may be TRBD2 (5 bases). The CDR3 contains 14 residues. The V gene's germline CDR1 is SGHTA and CDR2 FQGNSA. Trimming stripped 5 bases from V and 2 bases from J, with 13 bases between. The CDR3 loop reads CASSGRLGTYEQYF. The CDR3 DNA reads TGTGCCAGCAGCGGGAGATTGGGTACCTACGAGCAGTACTTC.

The chain couples TRBV7-3 to TRBJ2-1; D may be TRBD2 (6 bases). V lost 3 bases, J lost 5 bases, and 14 bases lay in between. Germline assignment: CDR1 SGHTA and CDR2 FQGTGA. The CDR3 is 15 residues long. The CDR3 sequence: CASSLTRSLHNEQFF. For the CDR3, the DNA is TGTGCCAGCAGCTTGACTAGATCTCTTCACAATGAGCAGTTCTTC. The full variable domain, rest sourced from reference TRBV7-3 and TRBJ2-1, is GAGVSQTPSNKVTEKGKYVELRCDPISGHTALYWYRQSLGQGPEFLIYFQGTGAADDSGLPNDRFFAVRPEGSVSTLKIQRTERGDSAVYLCASSLTRSLHNEQFFGPGTRLTVL.